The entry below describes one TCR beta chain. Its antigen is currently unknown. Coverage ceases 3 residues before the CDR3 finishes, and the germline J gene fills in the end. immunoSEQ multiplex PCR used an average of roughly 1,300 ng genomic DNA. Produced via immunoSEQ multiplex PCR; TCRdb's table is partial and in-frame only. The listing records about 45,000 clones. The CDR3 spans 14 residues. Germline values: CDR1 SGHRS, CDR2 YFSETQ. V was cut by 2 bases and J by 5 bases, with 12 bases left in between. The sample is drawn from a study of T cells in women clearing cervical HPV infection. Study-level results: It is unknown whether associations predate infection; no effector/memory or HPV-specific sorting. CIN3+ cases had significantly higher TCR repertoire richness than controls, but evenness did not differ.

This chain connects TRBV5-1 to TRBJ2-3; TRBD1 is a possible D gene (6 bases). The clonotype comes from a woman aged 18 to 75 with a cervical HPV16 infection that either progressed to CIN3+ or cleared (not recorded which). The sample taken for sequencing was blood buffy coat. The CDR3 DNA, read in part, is TGCGCCAGCAGCTTTTACAGGGATGGAGATACG. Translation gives CASSFYRDGDT. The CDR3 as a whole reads CASSFYRDGDTQYF.